This record covers a single T cell receptor (beta chain). Its antigen remains unidentified. This sample is part of a study of PD-L1 blockade in urothelial cancer. As for the study in general: Patients had received 0 to 3 prior chemotherapy regimens. The study recovered a median of 141,255 T cells per blood sample. Study conclusions and caveats: Those with durable benefit had larger increases in tumor-associated blood clones at 3 weeks.

Described time point: peripheral blood 6 weeks after treatment start. Clones were sequenced by immunoSEQ multiplex PCR, and TCRdb holds only the in-frame ones, with some missing. The sample holds about 45,000 clones, about 83% seen once. The CDR3 is 13 residues long. Trimming took 7 bases from V and 2 from J, leaving 6 bases between them. CDR1 and CDR2 from the germline V gene are LNHDA and SQIVND (reference sequence). This sequence was found in a man in his fifties or sixties with urothelial cancer. The chain couples TRBV19 to TRBJ2-6; D gene uncertain. This material consisted of PBMCs, taken around atezolizumab (anti-PD-L1) treatment. As DNA, the CDR3 is TGTGCCAGTACCCTCGCTGGGGCCAACGTCCTGACTTTC. This gives the protein CASTLAGANVLTF.